This TCR beta chain is drawn from a study of human T cells and chemical hapten exposure. V was pared by 3 bases and J by 4 bases, with 13 bases between. The CDR3 contains 14 residues. Germline CDR1 is MNHNS and CDR2 is SASEGT. Findings and limits, study-wide: Sensitizing to DPC left TCRs with a frequency above 1 in 1000 unaltered.

Time point denoted: patch test 1, 2 weeks after DPC sensitization. As for treatment: therapeutic diphenylcyclopropenone sensitization with weekly scalp DPC. One entry per CDR3 protein, called by TCRdb with MiXCR from the RACE reads. The data hold 350,000 or so distinct CDR3 sequences, with 5.5% to 8% observed a single time. This clonotype showed up just a few times. Its antigen is undetermined. The J gene is TRBJ2-7, the V gene TRBV6-1, with D maybe TRBD1 (5 bases). The sequencing used whole blood, collected in connection with sensitization to the hapten diphenylcyclopropenone (DPC). The TCR originated in a woman aged 18-29 years with alopecia areata. Some clones in this sample may be carry-over from other donors' samples. The CDR3 coding sequence is TGTGCCAGCAGTGATCAGGGTGGTGGGTACGAGCAGTACTTC. It is translated as CASSDQGGGYEQYF.